Below are 26 T cell receptor beta chains sequenced from a single sample in a study of pediatric ulcerative colitis. One to two pinch biopsies were taken from the rectum during colonoscopy. Libraries were prepared by immunoSEQ multiplex PCR; TCRdb keeps only in-frame clonotypes and omits some of them. The sample has tens of thousands of clones; about 81% are singletons. Sequencing was done on a sample of gut tissue. These receptors came from a boy aged 5 to 17 with mild ulcerative colitis.

CDR3 sequence (DNA): TGTGCCAGCAGCTTAGCGTTGGGACAGGCCGGGGAGCTGTTTTTT. This encodes CASSLALGQAGELFF. V gene TRBV7-7 combines with J gene TRBJ2-2; 8 bases fit TRBD1. CDR3 length equals 15 residues. J gave up 6 bases and V 0 bases, and 3 bases lay outside the gene matches. The germline gives CDR1 SSHAT, CDR2 FNYEAQ (reference sequence).

This clone was observed a single time. This sequence joins TRBV4-2 and TRBJ2-5; 7 bases map to TRBD2. Trimming removed 1 base from V and 2 bases from J; junction bases left unmatched: 10. There are 17 residues in the CDR3. Germline assignment: CDR1 LGHNA and CDR2 YNFKEQ. The CDR3 region is CASSQGLAALPQETQYF. The CDR3 DNA follows: TGTGCCAGCAGCCAAGGCCTAGCGGCGCTCCCTCAAGAGACCCAGTACTTC.

This chain joins TRBV19 and TRBJ1-5; D perhaps matches TRBD1 (5 bases). From germline, CDR1 is LNHDA and CDR2 SQIVND (reference sequence). This CDR3 is built from 14 residues. The V gene lost 3 bases and the J gene lost 1 base, with 7 bases spanning the gap. The CDR3 region has the DNA TGTGCCAGTAGTATCCGGGACAGCAATCAGCCCCAGCATTTT. Its translation: CASSIRDSNQPQHF. Together with reference TRBV19 and TRBJ1-5, the CDR3 gives the full variable domain: DGGITQSPKYLFRKEGQNVTLSCEQNLNHDAMYWYRQDPGQGLRLIYYSQIVNDFQKGDIAEGYSVSREKKESFPLTVTSAQKNPTAFYLCASSIRDSNQPQHFGDGTRLSIL.

The chain combines TRBV2 with TRBJ2-1, with 12 bases aligning to TRBD2. The junction had 6 bases not matched to a gene; V was cut back by 5 bases and J by 7 bases. The CDR3 is 15 amino acids. Germline values: CDR1 SNHLY, CDR2 FYNNEI. The CDR3 DNA reads TGTGCCAGCAGTCGACTAGCGGGGGTGGGAAATGAGCAGTTCTTC. Translation: CASSRLAGVGNEQFF. Variable domain in full (rest from reference TRBV2 and TRBJ2-1): EPEVTQTPSHQVTQMGQEVILRCVPISNHLYFYWYRQILGQKVEFLVSFYNNEISEKSEIFDDQFSVERPDGSNFTLKIRSTKLEDSAMYFCASSRLAGVGNEQFFGPGTRLTVL.

V usage is TRBV6-1 and J usage is TRBJ2-7; a weak D match, TRBD2 (6 bases). Germline-derived CDR1 and CDR2 are MNHNS and SASEGT. CDR3 length: 16 amino acids. V shed 3 bases and J shed 1 base, with 16 bases lying between them. The CDR3 loop reads CASSEWGGTKSYEQYF. Written as DNA, the CDR3 is TGTGCCAGCAGTGAGTGGGGCGGGACCAAGTCCTACGAGCAGTACTTC.

The V and J genes are TRBV4-1 and TRBJ2-3, with 11 bases lining up with TRBD2. The CDR3 contains 17 residues. Unmatched junction bases numbered 6, after V lost 4 bases and J lost 0 bases. Germline lookup yields CDR1 MGHRA and CDR2 YSYEKL. CDR3 bases: TGCGCCAGCAGCCGAGAATTAGCGGGGGGGAGCACAGATACGCAGTATTTT. This translates into CASSRELAGGSTDTQYF.

Written as DNA, the CDR3 is TGCGCCAGCAGCTTGGTTGCCGGGGAGGATGAGCAGTTCTTC. This encodes CASSLVAGEDEQFF. The chain is built from TRBV5-1 and TRBJ2-1; weak D call: TRBD2 (6 bases). Germline CDR1 and CDR2: SGHRS and YFSETQ. V dropped 0 bases and J dropped 8 bases, with 12 bases sitting between them. CDR3 length: 14 amino acids. Variable domain in full (rest from reference TRBV5-1 and TRBJ2-1): KAGVTQTPRYLIKTRGQQVTLSCSPISGHRSVSWYQQTPGQGLQFLFEYFSETQRNKGNFPGRFSGRQFSNSRSEMNVSTLELGDSALYLCASSLVAGEDEQFFGPGTRLTVL.

This clone was detected only a few times. The chain joins TRBV30 to TRBJ1-4; a weak D match, TRBD1 (6 bases). The CDR3 extends over 11 amino acids. CDR1 is GTSNPN and CDR2 is SVGIG in the germline V gene (reference sequence). V gave up 0 bases and J gave up 10 bases, with 6 bases separating them. For the CDR3, the DNA is TGTGCCTGGAGTGTACAGGGAAAACTGTTTTTT. It codes for CAWSVQGKLFF.

The chain carries TRBV2 and TRBJ2-7; 8 positions agree with TRBD1. Germline values: CDR1 SNHLY, CDR2 FYNNEI. The CDR3 totals 20 residues. Trimming removed 4 bases from V and 2 bases from J; junction bases left unmatched: 22. The CDR3 is CASSGRSAMLRTGNPYEQYF. In nucleotides, the CDR3 is TGTGCCAGCAGTGGCCGATCTGCGATGCTGCGGACAGGGAATCCCTACGAGCAGTACTTC.

This clone turned up a few times. The chain joins TRBV28 to TRBJ1-2; D is unresolved. With 1 base removed from V and 4 bases from J, the gap between germline ends came to 7 bases. Looked up from germline, CDR1 is MDHEN and CDR2 is SYDVKM. The CDR3 totals 13 residues. CDR3 in DNA: TGTGCCAGCAGTTTATTTTCCGTCTATGGCTACACCTTC. It specifies CASSLFSVYGYTF.

The V gene is TRBV27, the J gene TRBJ2-7; TRBD1 agrees at 7 bases. Germline CDR1 MNHEY, CDR2 SMNVEV (reference sequence). With V trimmed by 2 bases and J by 3 bases, 4 bases remained unmatched. This CDR3 has 14 amino acids. CDR3 coding DNA: TGTGCCAGCAGTTTAAAGGGGACAGACTACGAGCAGTACTTC. Its translation: CASSLKGTDYEQYF.

This clone was counted once. This sequence joins TRBV29-1 and TRBJ2-5; D may match TRBD1 or TRBD2 (5 bases each). V lost 4 bases to trimming and J lost 1 base, with 7 bases between them. The CDR3 loop spans 12 amino acids. Germline loops: CDR1 SQVTM, CDR2 ANQGSEA. CDR3 loop: CSVGDLQETQYF. The CDR3 coding sequence is TGCAGCGTTGGGGACCTCCAAGAGACCCAGTACTTC.

This clone appeared a few times. V is TRBV19 and J is TRBJ1-1, with 8 positions matching TRBD1. The CDR3 loop spans 12 amino acids. The germline gives CDR1 LNHDA, CDR2 SQIVND (reference sequence). With V trimmed by 6 bases and J by 3 bases, 0 bases remained unmatched. CDR3 protein: CASRDRDTEAFF. The DNA for the CDR3 is TGTGCCAGTAGGGACAGGGACACTGAAGCTTTCTTT.

The chain links TRBV2 to TRBJ1-3, with TRBD1 identical over 10 bases. The germline V gene encodes CDR1 SNHLY and CDR2 FYNNEI. This CDR3 has 16 amino acids. J gave up 0 bases and V 6 bases, and 5 bases lay outside the gene matches. CDR3 nucleotides: TGTGCCAGCAGCTGGGGGACAGGGGACTCTGGAAACACCATATATTTT. Its protein is CASSWGTGDSGNTIYF.

This chain uses TRBV5-1 with TRBJ2-5, with 11 bases aligning to TRBD2. CDR1 and CDR2 from the germline V gene are SGHRS and YFSETQ. The V gene end was trimmed by 4 bases and the J gene end by 1 base; junction bases not matched to a gene: 3. This CDR3 has 15 residues. The CDR3 is CASSLAGGSQETQYF. For the CDR3, the DNA is TGCGCCAGCAGCCTAGCGGGGGGAAGCCAAGAGACCCAGTACTTC.

In its sample, this clone was seen once. V and J are TRBV29-1 and TRBJ1-2; D is ambiguous. This CDR3 has 13 residues. The V gene's germline CDR1 is SQVTM and CDR2 ANQGSEA. Deletions cut 4 bases from V and 1 base from J, with 10 bases between. In nucleotides, the CDR3 is TGCAGCGTTGCCTTCACCAGTAACTATGGCTACACCTTC. Its protein product is CSVAFTSNYGYTF.

The chain combines TRBV2 with TRBJ1-1, with 8 nucleotides matching TRBD1. V was clipped by 5 bases and J by 7 bases; unmatched bases: 12. Germline V lookup: CDR1 SNHLY, CDR2 FYNNEI. This CDR3 has 15 residues. The chain's CDR3 is CASSNRQGRIYEAFF. CDR3 in DNA: TGTGCCAGCAGTAACCGACAGGGGCGGATATATGAAGCTTTCTTT.

The V call is TRBV7-6, the J call TRBJ2-3, with TRBD2 matching 9 bases. Per the germline V gene, CDR1 is SGHVS and CDR2 is FNYEAQ. Trimming at V came to 5 bases and at J to 8 bases, leaving 2 bases not matched to a gene. This CDR3 is 12 amino acids long. The CDR3 DNA sequence: TGTGCCAGCAGCCTACTAGCGGGTACGCAGTATTTT. As protein: CASSLLAGTQYF. Filled out from reference TRBV7-6 and TRBJ2-3, the complete variable domain reads GAGVSQSPRYKVTKRGQDVALRCDPISGHVSLYWYRQALGQGPEFLTYFNYEAQQDKSGLPNDRFSAERPEGSISTLTIQRTEQRDSAMYRCASSLLAGTQYFGPGTRLTVL.

The table lists this clone with a count of one. V usage is TRBV10-3 and J usage is TRBJ2-1; D is undetermined. V lost 3 bases to trimming and J lost 6 bases, with 15 bases between them. CDR3 length: 15 amino acids. In germline, CDR1 is ENHRY, CDR2 SYGVKD. CDR3 amino acids: CAISEGSNPGNEQFF. CDR3 bases: TGTGCCATCAGTGAAGGGTCCAACCCAGGCAATGAGCAGTTCTTC.

The chain recombines TRBV5-8 with TRBJ1-1; 7 bases are shared with TRBD1. V shed 3 bases, J shed 4 bases, and the junction held 6 bases outside the gene matches. This CDR3 is built from 14 residues. The germline V gene has CDR1 SGHTS and CDR2 YDEGEE. The CDR3 DNA reads as TGTGCCAGCAGCTGGGGAGACAGGGTCACTGAAGCTTTCTTT. It codes for CASSWGDRVTEAFF. The whole variable domain, remainder taken from reference TRBV5-8 and TRBJ1-1, is EAGVTQSPTHLIKTRGQQATLRCSPISGHTSVYWYQQALGLGLQFLLWYDEGEERNRGNFPPRFSGRQFPNYSSELNVNALELEDSALYLCASSWGDRVTEAFFGQGTRLTVV.

This chain links TRBV2 with TRBJ2-7; D may be TRBD1 (6 bases). V dropped 6 bases and J dropped 7 bases, with 16 bases sitting between them. CDR1 and CDR2 (germline): SNHLY, FYNNEI. CDR3 length: 13 amino acids. The CDR3 spells CASSRDSRGEQYF. The CDR3 DNA is TGTGCCAGCAGCCGTGACAGCAGGGGTGAGCAGTACTTC.

V usage is TRBV19 and J usage is TRBJ2-1; weak D call: TRBD2 (5 bases). Germline-derived CDR1 and CDR2 are LNHDA and SQIVND (reference sequence). This CDR3 comprises 15 residues. V dropped 6 bases and J dropped 8 bases, with 20 bases sitting between them. The CDR3 loop reads CASSPRGGAFDEQFF. The CDR3 coding sequence is TGTGCCAGTAGCCCCCGGGGTGGCGCGTTCGATGAGCAGTTCTTC. The whole variable domain, remainder taken from reference TRBV19 and TRBJ2-1, is DGGITQSPKYLFRKEGQNVTLSCEQNLNHDAMYWYRQDPGQGLRLIYYSQIVNDFQKGDIAEGYSVSREKKESFPLTVTSAQKNPTAFYLCASSPRGGAFDEQFFGPGTRLTVL.

This clone was observed a handful of times. This sequence joins TRBV7-8 and TRBJ1-5; D is possibly TRBD1 (5 bases). The CDR3 contains 17 residues. V lost 1 base and J 4 bases, leaving 17 bases between the germline ends. Germline CDR1 reads SGHVS; CDR2 reads FQNEAQ. CDR3 region: CASSLGRGQGRNQPQHF. The CDR3 bases are TGTGCCAGCAGCTTAGGAAGAGGGCAGGGCAGAAATCAGCCCCAGCATTTT.

J is TRBJ1-1 and V is TRBV6-5, with D hard to call. Per germline, CDR1 MNHEY and CDR2 SVGAGI. The CDR3 covers 13 residues. The germline V and J ends were trimmed by 2 bases and 4 bases, with 8 bases remaining between them. The CDR3 sequence: CASSYRVGTEAFF. CDR3 nucleotides: TGTGCCAGCAGTTACCGGGTTGGCACTGAAGCTTTCTTT.

V usage is TRBV5-1 and J usage is TRBJ2-2, with 7 bases lining up with TRBD1. With V trimmed by 0 bases and J by 5 bases, 1 base remained unmatched. This CDR3 region has 14 residues. Germline CDR1 and CDR2: SGHRS and YFSETQ. CDR3 loop: CASSLDRGTGELFF. CDR3 sequence (DNA): TGCGCCAGCAGCTTGGACAGGGGAACCGGGGAGCTGTTTTTT.

V and J are TRBV5-4 and TRBJ2-3; 8 nucleotides agree with TRBD1. Trimming cost V 2 bases and J 3 bases; bases outside gene matches: 8. Per the germline V gene, CDR1 is SGHNT and CDR2 is YYREEE (reference sequence). CDR3 length equals 16 residues. The CDR3 loop reads CASSLPGGARTDTQYF. The DNA of the CDR3 is TGTGCCAGCAGCTTACCAGGGGGCGCCAGGACAGATACGCAGTATTTT.